This T cell receptor beta chain was sequenced in a study of T cells after yellow fever vaccination. The junction had 2 bases not matched to a gene; V was cut back by 1 base and J by 12 bases. The CDR3 totals 11 residues. Germline CDR1 and CDR2: LGHDT and YNNKEL (reference sequence). This clonotype was found many times. Antigen unknown. Study findings and constraints: Peaking faster, on day 5 versus 15, the secondary response was nonetheless weaker. Clonotypes found in both CD4 and CD8 compartments made up a small share. Subsequent booster samples again held most clones from primary vaccination (around 96% CD4, about 90% CD8).

5'RACE template switching added a universal primer site and UMIs to TCR cDNA. TCRdb recomputed calls from the 5' RACE reads with MiXCR, one row per CDR3 protein. The data contain about 220,000 distinct CDR3 sequences, approximately 3.2% of them seen just once; the ten biggest clones take up roughly 3%. This rearrangement joins TRBV3-1 to TRBJ2-7; TRBD2 matches at 8 bases. The material sequenced was CD4+ T cells sorted from PBMCs, taken 10 days after the yellow fever booster vaccination. This sequence originates from a man younger than 35 who received the YFV17D yellow fever vaccine. For the CDR3, the DNA is TGTGCCAGCAGCCAAGCGGGGGGGCTGTACGTC. This gives the protein CASSQAGGLYV.